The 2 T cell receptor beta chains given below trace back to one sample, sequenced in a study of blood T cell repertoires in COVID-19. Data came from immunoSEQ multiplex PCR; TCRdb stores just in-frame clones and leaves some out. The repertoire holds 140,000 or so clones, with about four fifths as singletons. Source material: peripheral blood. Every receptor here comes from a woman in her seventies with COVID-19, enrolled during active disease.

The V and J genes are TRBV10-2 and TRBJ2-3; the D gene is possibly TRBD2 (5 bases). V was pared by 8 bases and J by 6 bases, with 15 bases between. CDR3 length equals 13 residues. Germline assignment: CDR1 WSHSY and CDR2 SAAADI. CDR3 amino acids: CASHPGIRDTQYF. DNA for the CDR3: TGCGCCAGCCATCCGGGGATCCGGGATACGCAGTATTTT.

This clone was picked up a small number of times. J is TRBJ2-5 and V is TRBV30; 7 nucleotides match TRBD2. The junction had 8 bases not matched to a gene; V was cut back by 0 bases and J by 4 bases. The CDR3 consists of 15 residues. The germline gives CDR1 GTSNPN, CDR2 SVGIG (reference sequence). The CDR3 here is CAWSVMGPGGETQYF. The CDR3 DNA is TGTGCCTGGAGTGTAATGGGTCCGGGGGGAGAGACCCAGTACTTC.